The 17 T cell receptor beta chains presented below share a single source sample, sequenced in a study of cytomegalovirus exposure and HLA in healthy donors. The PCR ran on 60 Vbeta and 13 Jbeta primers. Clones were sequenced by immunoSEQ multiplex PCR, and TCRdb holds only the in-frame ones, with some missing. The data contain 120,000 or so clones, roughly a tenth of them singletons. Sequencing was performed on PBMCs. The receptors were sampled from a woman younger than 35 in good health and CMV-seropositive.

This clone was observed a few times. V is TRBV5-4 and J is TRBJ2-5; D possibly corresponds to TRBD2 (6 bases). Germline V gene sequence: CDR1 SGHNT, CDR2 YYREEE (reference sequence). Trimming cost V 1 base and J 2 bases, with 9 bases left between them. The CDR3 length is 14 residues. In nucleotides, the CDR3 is TGTGCCAGCAGCTTGACTAGCAGGCAAGAGACCCAGTACTTC. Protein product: CASSLTSRQETQYF.

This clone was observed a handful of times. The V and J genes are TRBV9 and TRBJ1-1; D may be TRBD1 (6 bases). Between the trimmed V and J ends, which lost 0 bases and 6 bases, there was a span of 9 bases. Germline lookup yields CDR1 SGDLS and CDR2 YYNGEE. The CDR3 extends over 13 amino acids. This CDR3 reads CASSVVSGAEAFF. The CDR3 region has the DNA TGTGCCAGCAGCGTAGTATCAGGGGCTGAAGCTTTCTTT.

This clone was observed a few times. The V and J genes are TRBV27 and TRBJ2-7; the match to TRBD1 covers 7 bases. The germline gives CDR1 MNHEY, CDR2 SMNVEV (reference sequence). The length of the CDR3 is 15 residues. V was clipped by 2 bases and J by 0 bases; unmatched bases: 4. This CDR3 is CASSLQDRISYEQYF. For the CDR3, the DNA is TGTGCCAGCAGTTTACAGGACAGGATCTCCTACGAGCAGTACTTC.

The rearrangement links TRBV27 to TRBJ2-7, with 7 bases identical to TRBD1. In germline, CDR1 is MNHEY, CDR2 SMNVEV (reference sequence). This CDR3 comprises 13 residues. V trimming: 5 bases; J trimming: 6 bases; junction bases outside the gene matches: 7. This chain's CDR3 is CASSVGAGGEQYF. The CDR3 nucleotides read TGTGCCAGCAGTGTTGGGGCAGGGGGCGAGCAGTACTTC.

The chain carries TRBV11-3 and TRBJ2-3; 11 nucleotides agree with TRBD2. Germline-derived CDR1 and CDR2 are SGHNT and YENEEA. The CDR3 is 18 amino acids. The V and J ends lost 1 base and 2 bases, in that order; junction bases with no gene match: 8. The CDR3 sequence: CASSLALMGLADTDTQYF. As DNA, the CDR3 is TGTGCCAGCAGCTTAGCTCTAATGGGACTAGCGGACACAGATACGCAGTATTTT.

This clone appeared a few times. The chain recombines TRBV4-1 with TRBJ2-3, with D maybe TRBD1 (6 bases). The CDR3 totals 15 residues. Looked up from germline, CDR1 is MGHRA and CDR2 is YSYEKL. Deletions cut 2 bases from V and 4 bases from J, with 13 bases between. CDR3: CASSQQGSLSDTQYF. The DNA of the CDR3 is TGCGCCAGCAGCCAACAGGGGAGCTTATCAGATACGCAGTATTTT.

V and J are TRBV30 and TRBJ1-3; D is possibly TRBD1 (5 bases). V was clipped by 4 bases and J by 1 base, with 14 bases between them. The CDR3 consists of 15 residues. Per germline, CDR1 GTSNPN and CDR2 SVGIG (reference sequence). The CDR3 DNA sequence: TGTGCCTGGACAAGCAGGGCGCGGTCTGGAAACACCATATATTTT. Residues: CAWTSRARSGNTIYF.

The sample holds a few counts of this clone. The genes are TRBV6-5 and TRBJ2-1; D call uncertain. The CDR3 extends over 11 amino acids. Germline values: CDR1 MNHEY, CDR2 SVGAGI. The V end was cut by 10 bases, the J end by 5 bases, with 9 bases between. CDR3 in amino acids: CATWANNEQFF. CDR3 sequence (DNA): TGTGCCACCTGGGCTAACAATGAGCAGTTCTTC.

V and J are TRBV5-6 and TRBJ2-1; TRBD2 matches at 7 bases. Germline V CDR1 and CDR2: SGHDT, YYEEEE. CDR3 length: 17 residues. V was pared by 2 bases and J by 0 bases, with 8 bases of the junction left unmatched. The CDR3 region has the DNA TGTGCCAGCAGCTTCCTCGGGGGGATGAGCTCCTACAATGAGCAGTTCTTC. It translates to CASSFLGGMSSYNEQFF.

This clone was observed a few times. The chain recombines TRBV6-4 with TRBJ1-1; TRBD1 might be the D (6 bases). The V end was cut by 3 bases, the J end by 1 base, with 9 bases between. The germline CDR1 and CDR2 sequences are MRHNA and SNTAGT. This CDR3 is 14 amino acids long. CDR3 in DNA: TGTGCCAGCAGTGAGAGGACAGAGAACACTGAAGCTTTCTTT. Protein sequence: CASSERTENTEAFF.

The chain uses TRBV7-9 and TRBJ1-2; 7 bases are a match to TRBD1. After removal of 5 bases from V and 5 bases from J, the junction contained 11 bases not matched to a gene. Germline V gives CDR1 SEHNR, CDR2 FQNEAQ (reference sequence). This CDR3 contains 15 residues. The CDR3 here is CASSESGTDFYGYTF. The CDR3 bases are TGTGCCAGCAGCGAATCCGGGACAGACTTTTATGGCTACACCTTC. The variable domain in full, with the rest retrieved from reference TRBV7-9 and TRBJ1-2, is DTGVSQNPRHKITKRGQNVTFRCDPISEHNRLYWYRQTLGQGPEFLTYFQNEAQLEKSRLLSDRFSAERPKGSFSTLEIQRTEQGDSAMYLCASSESGTDFYGYTFGSGTRLTVV.

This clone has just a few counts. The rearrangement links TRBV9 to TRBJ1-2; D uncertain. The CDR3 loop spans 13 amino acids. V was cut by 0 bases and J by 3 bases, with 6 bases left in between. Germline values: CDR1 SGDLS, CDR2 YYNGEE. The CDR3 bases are TGTGCCAGCAGCGTAGTCCCAGACTATGGCTACACCTTC. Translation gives CASSVVPDYGYTF.

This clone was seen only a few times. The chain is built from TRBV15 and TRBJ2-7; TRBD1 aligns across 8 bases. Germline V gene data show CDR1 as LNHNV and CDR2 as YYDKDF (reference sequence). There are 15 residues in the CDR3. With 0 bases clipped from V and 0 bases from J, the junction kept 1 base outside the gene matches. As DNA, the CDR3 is TGTGCCACCAGCAGAGAACAGGGGGGCTCCTACGAGCAGTACTTC. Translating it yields CATSREQGGSYEQYF.

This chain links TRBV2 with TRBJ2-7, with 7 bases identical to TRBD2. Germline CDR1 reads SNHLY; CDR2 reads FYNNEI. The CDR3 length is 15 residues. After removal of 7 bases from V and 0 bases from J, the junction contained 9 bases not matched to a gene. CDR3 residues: CASKETRESSYEQYF. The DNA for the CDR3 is TGTGCCAGCAAGGAAACGCGGGAGAGCTCCTACGAGCAGTACTTC.

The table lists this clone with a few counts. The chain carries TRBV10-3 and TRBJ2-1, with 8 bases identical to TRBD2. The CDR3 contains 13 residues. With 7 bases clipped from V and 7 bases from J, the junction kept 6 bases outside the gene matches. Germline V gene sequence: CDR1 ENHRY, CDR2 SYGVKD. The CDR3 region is CAITRTSSNEQFF. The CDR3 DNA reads TGTGCCATCACCCGGACTAGCAGTAATGAGCAGTTCTTC.

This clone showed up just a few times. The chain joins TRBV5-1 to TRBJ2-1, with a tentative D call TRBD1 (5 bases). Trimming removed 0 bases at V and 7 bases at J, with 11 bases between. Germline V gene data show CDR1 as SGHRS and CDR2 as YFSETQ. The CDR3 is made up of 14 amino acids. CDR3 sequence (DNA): TGCGCCAGCAGCTTGGATCCCGACAGAAATGAGCAGTTCTTC. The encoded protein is CASSLDPDRNEQFF.

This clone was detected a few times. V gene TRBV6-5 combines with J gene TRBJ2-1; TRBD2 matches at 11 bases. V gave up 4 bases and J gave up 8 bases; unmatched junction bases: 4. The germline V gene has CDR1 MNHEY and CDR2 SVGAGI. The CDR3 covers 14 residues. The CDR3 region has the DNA TGTGCCAGCAGTTCAGGGACTAGCGGCTATGAGCAGTTCTTC. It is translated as CASSSGTSGYEQFF.